This T cell receptor (beta chain) is drawn from a study of blood T cell repertoires in COVID-19. CDR3 length: 16 amino acids. Trimming took 3 bases from V and 1 from J, leaving 13 bases between them. Per the germline V gene, CDR1 is SGHRS and CDR2 is YFSETQ. Libraries were prepared by immunoSEQ multiplex PCR; TCRdb keeps only in-frame clonotypes and omits some of them. This table has some 140,000 clones, about four fifths appearing once. Followed longitudinally, the Seattle patients had been enrolled during active infection. The material sequenced was peripheral blood. The rearrangement links TRBV5-1 to TRBJ1-4; unclear D gene. The sequence derives from a woman between 70 and 85 years old with COVID-19, enrolled during active disease. In DNA form, the CDR3 reads TGCGCCAGCAGCTCCGGGAGTAGCGGAACTAATGAAAAACTGTTTTTT. Translation: CASSSGSSGTNEKLFF.